The TCR beta chain described here comes from a study of CD8+ T cells in alopecia areata. Study in general: After 6 to 18 months of tofacitinib, follow-up continued 6 months off drug.

It was cDNA, reverse transcribed from extracted RNA, that served as the sequencing template. Method: immunoSEQ multiplex PCR; TCRdb's copy keeps in-frame clones and lacks some. The repertoire holds about 98,000 clones, with roughly 47% as singletons. The study team obtained lesional scalp punch biopsies and peripheral blood from alopecia areata patients. Sorting from PBMCs produced CD4+ and CD8+ T cells. The CDR3 covers 15 residues. Per germline, CDR1 SQVTM and CDR2 ANQGSEA. After removal of 4 bases from V and 0 bases from J, the junction contained 5 bases not matched to a gene. The sequence came from a human donor with alopecia areata. The chain recombines TRBV29-1 with TRBJ2-3, with 9 bases identical to TRBD2. Sequenced sample: CD4+ T cells sorted from blood. In DNA form, the CDR3 reads TGCAGCGTTGCTTTAGCGGGGGTTAGCACAGATACGCAGTATTTT. It translates to CSVALAGVSTDTQYF.